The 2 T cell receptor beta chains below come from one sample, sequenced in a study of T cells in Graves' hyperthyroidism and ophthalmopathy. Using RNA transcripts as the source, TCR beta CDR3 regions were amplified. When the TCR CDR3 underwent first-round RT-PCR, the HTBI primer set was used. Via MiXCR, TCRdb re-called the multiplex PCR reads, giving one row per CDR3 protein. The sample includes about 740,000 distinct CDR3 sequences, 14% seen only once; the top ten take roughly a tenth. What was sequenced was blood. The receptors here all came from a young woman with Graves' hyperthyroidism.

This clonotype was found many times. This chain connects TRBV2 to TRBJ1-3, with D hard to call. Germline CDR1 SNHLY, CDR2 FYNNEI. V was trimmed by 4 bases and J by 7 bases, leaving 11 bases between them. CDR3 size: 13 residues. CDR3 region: CASSGTRQNTIYF. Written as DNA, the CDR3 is TGTGCCAGCAGTGGCACCCGCCAGAACACCATATATTTT.

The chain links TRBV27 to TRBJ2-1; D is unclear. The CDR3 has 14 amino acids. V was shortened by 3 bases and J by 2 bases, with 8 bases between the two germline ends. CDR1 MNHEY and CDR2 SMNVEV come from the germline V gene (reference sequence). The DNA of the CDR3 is TGTGCCAGCAGTTTCGGTATAACCTACAATGAGCAGTTCTTC. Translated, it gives CASSFGITYNEQFF.